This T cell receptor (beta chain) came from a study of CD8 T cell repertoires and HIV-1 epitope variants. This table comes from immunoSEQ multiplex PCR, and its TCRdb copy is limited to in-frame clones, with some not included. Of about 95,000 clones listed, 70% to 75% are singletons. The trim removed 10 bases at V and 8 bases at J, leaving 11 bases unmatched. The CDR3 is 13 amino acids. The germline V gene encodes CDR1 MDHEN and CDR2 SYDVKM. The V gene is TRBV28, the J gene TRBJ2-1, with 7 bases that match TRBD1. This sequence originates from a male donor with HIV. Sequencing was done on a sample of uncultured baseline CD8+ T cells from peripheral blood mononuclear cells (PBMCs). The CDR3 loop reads CATNLPTGDEQFF. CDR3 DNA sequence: TGTGCCACCAACCTTCCTACAGGGGATGAGCAGTTCTTC.